This T cell receptor (beta chain) was profiled in a study of T cell responses to AZD1222 COVID-19 vaccine. Libraries were prepared by immunoSEQ multiplex PCR; TCRdb keeps only in-frame clonotypes and omits some of them. The sample contains roughly 120,000 clones, roughly 93% of which appear only once. Germline loops: CDR1 SNHLY, CDR2 FYNNEI. This CDR3 region has 15 residues. Trimming left V 3 bases short and J 2 bases short, with 10 bases between. The chain has TRBV2 and TRBJ1-4, with D perhaps TRBD1 (5 bases). The starting material was peripheral blood, obtained on day 0 of AZD1222 vaccination. The source of this sequence is an adult in good health. DNA of the CDR3: TGTGCCAGCAGTGATCCAGGGTCTACTAATGAAAAACTGTTTTTT. Amino acid sequence: CASSDPGSTNEKLFF. The variable domain in full, with the rest retrieved from reference TRBV2 and TRBJ1-4, is EPEVTQTPSHQVTQMGQEVILRCVPISNHLYFYWYRQILGQKVEFLVSFYNNEISEKSEIFDDQFSVERPDGSNFTLKIRSTKLEDSAMYFCASSDPGSTNEKLFFGSGTQLSVL.